This passage covers 30 T cell receptor beta chains from one sample sequenced in a study of blood T cell repertoires in COVID-19. Assay: immunoSEQ multiplex PCR; the TCRdb copy retains only in-frame clones and omits some. The table has 150,000 to 200,000 clones, 75% to 90% seen once. The sequenced sample was peripheral blood. The receptors here all came from a human donor with acute or convalescent COVID-19. The donor label of this sample is uncertain.

The chain recombines TRBV29-1 with TRBJ1-2; possibly TRBD1 for D (6 bases). The CDR3 is 14 amino acids. Per germline, CDR1 SQVTM and CDR2 ANQGSEA. Trimming took 1 base from V and 8 from J, leaving 17 bases between them. CDR3 protein: CSVEGRGQGNGYTF. For the CDR3, the DNA is TGCAGCGTTGAAGGTCGGGGTCAGGGGAACGGCTACACCTTC.

The chain joins TRBV11-2 to TRBJ1-3; 8 bases map to TRBD1. Germline V lookup: CDR1 SGHAT, CDR2 FQNNGV. The CDR3 has 16 amino acids. Trimming took 5 bases from V and 4 from J; bases not matched to a gene: 10. The CDR3 nucleotides read TGTGCCAGCAGCGCAAGACAGGGGCCGACCGGAAACACCATATATTTT. Amino acid sequence: CASSARQGPTGNTIYF.

The CDR3 region has the DNA TGTGCCAGCAGCCCCCGGAGGGGCGGAGAGTACAATGAGCAGTTCTTC. This codes for CASSPRRGGEYNEQFF. The chain uses TRBV7-2 and TRBJ2-1; weak D call: TRBD2 (6 bases). The CDR3 covers 16 residues. Germline V CDR1 and CDR2: SGHTA, FQGNSA. With 5 bases removed from V and 4 bases from J, the gap between germline ends came to 18 bases.

The chain carries TRBV6-1 and TRBJ1-2; 9 bases fit TRBD1. The CDR3 extends over 17 amino acids. Unmatched junction bases numbered 12, after V lost 3 bases and J lost 4 bases. Germline CDR1 and CDR2: MNHNS and SASEGT. For the CDR3, the DNA is TGTGCCAGCAGTGATATTACAGGGGGCGCGGCCTCCTATGGCTACACCTTC. This gives the protein CASSDITGGAASYGYTF.

The rearrangement uses TRBV6-6 and TRBJ1-2; D gene uncertain. V shed 7 bases and J shed 7 bases, with 16 bases lying between them. From germline, CDR1 is MNHNY and CDR2 SVGAGI (reference sequence). This CDR3 is 13 amino acids long. CDR3 bases: TGTGCCAGCACCTCGGACGGAGCGGGTGGCTACACCTTC. Translation gives CASTSDGAGGYTF.

V is TRBV23-1 and J is TRBJ1-6; 7 bases are a match to TRBD1. TRBV23-1 is noted as an ORF with a role that remains uncertain. V shed 2 bases, J shed 5 bases, and the junction held 12 bases outside the gene matches. The CDR3 covers 18 residues. In DNA form, the CDR3 reads TGCGCCAGCAGTCAACCCGGGGGCACAGGGGTCGATAATTCACCCCTCCACTTT. Translation: CASSQPGGTGVDNSPLHF.

This clone was seen more than once but under ten times. The rearrangement joins TRBV7-2 to TRBJ1-4; D gene ambiguous. Per the germline V gene, CDR1 is SGHTA and CDR2 is FQGNSA. This CDR3 comprises 13 residues. Trimming pared 2 bases from V and 8 bases from J, leaving 9 bases between. CDR3: CASSLSVWEKLFF. CDR3 sequence (DNA): TGTGCCAGCAGCTTATCGGTTTGGGAAAAACTGTTTTTT.

J is TRBJ2-2 and V is TRBV10-1; D is possibly TRBD2 (6 bases). Trimming removed 8 bases from V and 0 bases from J, with 16 bases in between. The length of the CDR3 is 16 residues. Germline-derived CDR1 and CDR2 are WNHNN and SYGVQD (reference sequence). CDR3 bases: TGCGCCAGCTCTCAGCTAGCGACTGCGAACACCGGGGAGCTGTTTTTT. Translated: CASSQLATANTGELFF.

The chain carries TRBV7-9 and TRBJ2-2; D uncertain. Trimming pared 1 base from V and 1 base from J, leaving 13 bases between. This CDR3 is 17 amino acids long. The germline CDR1 and CDR2 sequences are SEHNR and FQNEAQ (reference sequence). The CDR3: CASSLVATRKNTGELFF. The CDR3 DNA reads as TGTGCCAGCAGCTTAGTTGCCACTCGAAAGAACACCGGGGAGCTGTTTTTT.

The rearrangement uses TRBV19 and TRBJ2-3; 8 bases fit TRBD1. Germline CDR1 LNHDA, CDR2 SQIVND (reference sequence). The CDR3 extends over 16 amino acids. Trimming at V came to 5 bases and at J to 0 bases, leaving 7 bases not matched to a gene. In DNA, the CDR3 is TGTGCCAGTAGTCTTTCAGGACAGGGTAGCACAGATACGCAGTATTTT. Amino acids: CASSLSGQGSTDTQYF. The variable domain in full, completed from reference TRBV19 and TRBJ2-3, reads DGGITQSPKYLFRKEGQNVTLSCEQNLNHDAMYWYRQDPGQGLRLIYYSQIVNDFQKGDIAEGYSVSREKKESFPLTVTSAQKNPTAFYLCASSLSGQGSTDTQYFGPGTRLTVL.

The chain is built from TRBV2 and TRBJ1-4, with 7 bases identical to TRBD1. Germline trimming cut 9 bases from V and 3 bases from J; bases unmatched to any gene: 10. The CDR3 runs to 15 residues. CDR1 is SNHLY and CDR2 is FYNNEI in the germline V gene. The CDR3: CASDLQGVPNEKLFF. As DNA, the CDR3 is TGTGCCAGTGACCTCCAGGGGGTACCTAATGAAAAACTGTTTTTT.

V usage is TRBV5-6 and J usage is TRBJ1-2; 7 bases are a match to TRBD1. Trimming cost V 4 bases and J 7 bases; bases outside gene matches: 10. The CDR3 is 14 amino acids. CDR1 and CDR2 (germline): SGHDT, YYEEEE. CDR3 nucleotide sequence: TGTGCCAGCAGCCCCACAGGGGAGAGGAGTGGCTACACCTTC. Translating it yields CASSPTGERSGYTF.

This clone was seen a single time. V is TRBV7-2 and J is TRBJ1-3; the D gene is possibly TRBD1 (5 bases). V gave up 5 bases and J gave up 4 bases, with 9 bases separating them. The CDR3 loop spans 13 amino acids. Germline V gives CDR1 SGHTA, CDR2 FQGNSA. CDR3 sequence: CASSKGIGNTIYF. The CDR3 DNA reads TGTGCCAGCAGCAAGGGGATCGGAAACACCATATATTTT. The full variable domain, completed using reference TRBV7-2 and TRBJ1-3, is GAGVSQSPSNKVTEKGKDVELRCDPISGHTALYWYRQSLGQGLEFLIYFQGNSAPDKSGLPSDRFSAERTGGSVSTLTIQRTQQEDSAVYLCASSKGIGNTIYFGEGSWLTVV.

Regarding this clone: The same CDR3 can be traced to other DNA sequences in this sample. The chain carries TRBV20-1 and TRBJ2-5; no firm D call. The germline V gene has CDR1 DFQATT and CDR2 SNEGSKA (reference sequence). This CDR3 has 11 residues. The germline V and J ends were trimmed by 6 bases and 1 base, with 6 bases remaining between them. Here the CDR3 reads CSARLQETQYF. The CDR3 DNA follows: TGCAGTGCCAGACTCCAAGAGACCCAGTACTTC.

This chain connects TRBV7-3 to TRBJ2-3, with TRBD1 matching over 8 bases. Germline V gene lookup returns CDR1 SGHTA and CDR2 FQGTGA. V was pared by 5 bases and J by 2 bases, with 15 bases of the junction left unmatched. The CDR3 extends over 18 amino acids. CDR3 coding DNA: TGTGCCAGCAGCCCCATATGGACAGGGTTGACTGCCACAGATACGCAGTATTTT. Protein product: CASSPIWTGLTATDTQYF.

The chain carries TRBV14 and TRBJ2-3; D not resolved. The CDR3 loop spans 13 amino acids. Germline V lookup: CDR1 SGHDN, CDR2 FVKESK. Trimming took 1 base from V and 8 from J, leaving 10 bases between them. The CDR3 spells CASSQVRTGTQYF. CDR3 nucleotide sequence: TGTGCCAGCAGCCAAGTTAGAACGGGTACGCAGTATTTT.

The chain links TRBV7-2 to TRBJ2-3; 8 nucleotides line up with TRBD2. Losses at the gene ends were 6 bases for V and 2 bases for J; bases not matched to a gene: 7. Germline loops: CDR1 SGHTA, CDR2 FQGNSA. The CDR3 has 15 residues. The CDR3, as DNA: TGTGCCAGCAGATTTCGGGGGGGATACACAGATACGCAGTATTTT. Translating gives CASRFRGGYTDTQYF.

The chain is built from TRBV7-2 and TRBJ1-5, with 8 positions matching TRBD1. CDR1 and CDR2 from the germline V gene are SGHTA and FQGNSA. The CDR3 length is 15 residues. The trim removed 5 bases at V and 3 bases at J, leaving 6 bases unmatched. DNA for the CDR3: TGTGCCAGCAGCAGACAGGGGTCAATCAATCAGCCCCAGCATTTT. Encoded protein: CASSRQGSINQPQHF. Combining the CDR3 with reference TRBV7-2 and TRBJ1-5 gives the whole variable domain GAGVSQSPSNKVTEKGKDVELRCDPISGHTALYWYRQSLGQGLEFLIYFQGNSAPDKSGLPSDRFSAERTGGSVSTLTIQRTQQEDSAVYLCASSRQGSINQPQHFGDGTRLSIL.

The rearrangement links TRBV18 to TRBJ1-5; D perhaps matches TRBD1 (6 bases). Germline CDR1 and CDR2: KGHSH and LQKENI. V was pared by 2 bases and J by 5 bases, with 13 bases between. The CDR3 covers 15 residues. The CDR3 DNA follows: TGTGCCAGCTCACCATGGGCAGGGGACGATCAGCCCCAGCATTTT. Translating it yields CASSPWAGDDQPQHF.

This clone appeared a single time. This rearrangement joins TRBV7-7 to TRBJ2-5, with TRBD2 as a possible D gene (7 bases). Germline V lookup: CDR1 SSHAT, CDR2 FNYEAQ (reference sequence). Trimming pared 1 base from V and 5 bases from J, leaving 14 bases between. The CDR3 is 15 residues long. CDR3 sequence (DNA): TGTGCCAGCAGCTTAGGGCTACAGGGAGGGGAGACCCAGTACTTC. Its protein is CASSLGLQGGETQYF.

The genes are TRBV4-2 and TRBJ1-1, with D hard to call. V lost 1 base and J lost 0, with 3 bases in between. There are 13 residues in the CDR3. The germline V gene has CDR1 LGHNA and CDR2 YNFKEQ. CDR3 region: CASSQVMNTEAFF. The CDR3 bases are TGTGCCAGCAGCCAAGTTATGAACACTGAAGCTTTCTTT.

A remark on this clone: This sample also contains other DNA sequences that code for the same CDR3. The chain couples TRBV3-1 (or the pseudogene TRBV3-2) to TRBJ2-6; a weak D match, TRBD2 (5 bases). Trimming removed 4 bases at V and 4 bases at J, with 14 bases between. Germline loops: CDR1 LGHDT, CDR2 YNNKEL (reference sequence). This CDR3 comprises 16 residues. DNA for the CDR3: TGTGCCAGCAGCCTAAGACGAGGGTACGGGGCCAACGTCCTGACTTTC. It is translated as CASSLRRGYGANVLTF.

This sequence joins TRBV11-2 and TRBJ2-2; D might be TRBD1 (8 bases). CDR1 is SGHAT and CDR2 is FQNNGV in the germline V gene. V was cut by 5 bases and J by 2 bases, with 15 bases left in between. The CDR3 extends over 16 amino acids. For the CDR3, the DNA is TGTGCCAGCAGCCAGGGGGCGGGGGTAAACACCGGGGAGCTGTTTTTT. It yields the protein CASSQGAGVNTGELFF.

Only one count was recorded for this clone. The rearrangement joins TRBV30 to TRBJ2-7; D ambiguous. The CDR3 consists of 12 residues. In germline, CDR1 is GTSNPN, CDR2 SVGIG (reference sequence). V gave up 1 base and J gave up 2 bases, with 6 bases separating them. This CDR3 reads CAWSERTYEQYF. The CDR3 DNA follows: TGTGCCTGGAGTGAGAGGACCTACGAGCAGTACTTC.

The chain carries TRBV18 and TRBJ1-2, with D tentatively TRBD1 (5 bases). Germline CDR1 KGHSH, CDR2 LQKENI. V lost 0 bases and J 5 bases, leaving 10 bases between the germline ends. This CDR3 comprises 14 residues. The CDR3: CASSPPRVPYGYTF. The CDR3 DNA reads as TGTGCCAGCTCACCACCCAGGGTTCCATATGGCTACACCTTC.

The rearrangement joins TRBV6-5 to TRBJ2-7; 7 bases are a match to TRBD1. With V trimmed by 4 bases and J by 4 bases, 10 bases remained unmatched. Germline lookup yields CDR1 MNHEY and CDR2 SVGAGI. The CDR3 spans 15 residues. The DNA of the CDR3 is TGTGCCAGCAGTTCTCAACCGGGACAGACTTACGAGCAGTACTTC. Amino acid sequence: CASSSQPGQTYEQYF.

Here the CDR3 reads CASSLGQGSSTGELFF. The CDR3 DNA sequence: TGTGCCAGCAGCTTAGGACAGGGAAGCTCGACCGGGGAGCTGTTTTTT. The rearrangement uses TRBV7-2 and TRBJ2-2; 7 bases are a match to TRBD1. Germline loops: CDR1 SGHTA, CDR2 FQGNSA. After removal of 1 base from V and 5 bases from J, the junction contained 7 bases not matched to a gene. The CDR3 has 16 residues.

This chain connects TRBV7-8 to TRBJ1-1; 7 nucleotides align to TRBD1. The CDR3 has 14 residues. Trimming at V came to 4 bases and at J to 6 bases, leaving 8 bases not matched to a gene. Germline V gene data show CDR1 as SGHVS and CDR2 as FQNEAQ. CDR3: CASSSGQARPEAFF. CDR3 DNA sequence: TGTGCCAGCAGCTCAGGACAGGCCCGACCTGAAGCTTTCTTT.

This clone was counted once. The chain combines TRBV10-3 with TRBJ1-1, with 7 nucleotides matching TRBD1. Trimming took 6 bases from V and 3 from J; bases not matched to a gene: 13. The CDR3 is 16 amino acids. Germline CDR1 is ENHRY and CDR2 is SYGVKD. The DNA for the CDR3 is TGTGCCATCAGCGCTAAGGGGGCGAATCGGGACACTGAAGCTTTCTTT. Its protein is CAISAKGANRDTEAFF.

The chain employs TRBV4-1 and TRBJ1-1; 7 bases align to TRBD1. V shed 5 bases and J 5 bases; nucleotides not matched to a gene: 5. The CDR3 sequence is 13 residues long. Looked up from germline, CDR1 is MGHRA and CDR2 is YSYEKL. CDR3 in amino acids: CASSKTGFTEAFF. The CDR3 DNA sequence: TGCGCCAGCAGCAAGACAGGGTTTACTGAAGCTTTCTTT.